Presented here are 6 T cell receptor beta chains from one specimen sequenced in a study of shared clonotypes between healthy human individuals. Generated by immunoSEQ multiplex PCR, the TCRdb table keeps only in-frame clones and is missing some. This table has over 2 million clones, roughly 92% appearing once. Sequenced input: naive CD4+ T cells from PBMCs. Subset defined: CD45RA+ positively selected. The receptors were gathered from a man aged 18 to 29 in good health. Some clones in this sample may be carry-over from other donors' samples.

This clone showed up just a few times. This rearrangement joins TRBV25-1 to TRBJ1-2; the D gene is possibly TRBD1 (5 bases). The germline V and J ends were trimmed by 3 bases and 6 bases, with 11 bases remaining between them. The germline gives CDR1 MGHDK, CDR2 SYGVNS. The CDR3 is made up of 13 amino acids. CDR3 DNA sequence: TGTGCCAGCAGTGAGTACCAGGGCCATGGCTACACCTTC. This codes for CASSEYQGHGYTF.

The rearrangement uses TRBV19 and TRBJ1-5; D gene uncertain. Looked up from germline, CDR1 is LNHDA and CDR2 is SQIVND (reference sequence). The V and J ends lost 3 bases and 0 bases respectively, with 15 bases between them. The CDR3 is made up of 17 amino acids. CDR3 loop: CASSMRVAEYSNQPQHF. The CDR3 bases are TGTGCCAGTAGTATGAGAGTTGCGGAGTATAGCAATCAGCCCCAGCATTTT.

Points on this clone: The identical CDR3 is also encoded by other nucleotide sequences in the sample. CDR3: CASSLDLYGYTF. For the CDR3, the DNA is TGTGCCAGCAGTTTGGACCTTTATGGCTACACCTTC. The gene calls are TRBV28 and TRBJ1-2; D not certain. This CDR3 has 12 amino acids. Germline V CDR1 and CDR2: MDHEN, SYDVKM. Deletions cut 3 bases from V and 5 bases from J, with 7 bases between.

The rearrangement joins TRBV28 to TRBJ2-7; possibly TRBD1 for D (5 bases). Trimming stripped 11 bases from V and 1 base from J, with 12 bases between. This CDR3 has 12 amino acids. Germline V gives CDR1 MDHEN, CDR2 SYDVKM. The CDR3 sequence is CACGQPSYEQYF. The CDR3 nucleotides are TGTGCCTGTGGACAACCTTCCTACGAGCAGTACTTC.

V and J are TRBV7-2 and TRBJ2-1, with 7 bases lining up with TRBD1. Germline V gene sequence: CDR1 SGHTA, CDR2 FQGNSA. The CDR3 is 15 amino acids. Trimming at V came to 4 bases and at J to 4 bases, leaving 7 bases not matched to a gene. The CDR3 DNA follows: TGTGCCAGCAGCTACCGACAGGGTCAATACAATGAGCAGTTCTTC. This translates into CASSYRQGQYNEQFF.

This rearrangement joins TRBV27 to TRBJ1-1; 8 bases line up with TRBD1. This CDR3 spans 13 amino acids. Germline V gene sequence: CDR1 MNHEY, CDR2 SMNVEV (reference sequence). The ends lost 2 bases at V and 11 bases at J; junction bases unmatched: 7. CDR3 in DNA: TGTGCCAGCAGTTTAGACCACAGGGGGAAGGCTTTCTTT. It is translated as CASSLDHRGKAFF.